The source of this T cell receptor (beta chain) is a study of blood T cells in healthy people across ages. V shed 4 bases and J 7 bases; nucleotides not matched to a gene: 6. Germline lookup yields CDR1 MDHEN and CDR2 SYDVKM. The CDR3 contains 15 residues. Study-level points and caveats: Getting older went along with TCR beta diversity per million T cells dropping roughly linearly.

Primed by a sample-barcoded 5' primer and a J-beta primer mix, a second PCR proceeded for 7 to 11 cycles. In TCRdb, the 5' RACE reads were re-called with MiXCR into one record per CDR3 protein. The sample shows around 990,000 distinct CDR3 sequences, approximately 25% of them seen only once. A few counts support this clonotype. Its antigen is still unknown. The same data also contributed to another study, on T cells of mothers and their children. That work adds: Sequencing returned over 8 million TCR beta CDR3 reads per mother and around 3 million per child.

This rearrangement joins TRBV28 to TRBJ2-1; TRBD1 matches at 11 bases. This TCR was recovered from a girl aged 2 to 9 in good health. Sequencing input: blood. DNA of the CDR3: TGTGCCAGCAGTTCCCCGGGGGACAGGGGGAATGAGCAGTTCTTC. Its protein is CASSSPGDRGNEQFF.